This TCR beta chain stems from a study of cytomegalovirus exposure and HLA in healthy donors. The study's findings and limits: Most of the TCR beta V segments (in an earlier analysis) were productive either about 87% or about 30% of the time. At a 0.05 false discovery rate, a later analysis found approximately 15,000 TCR beta sequences to be associated with HLA alleles. Cytomegalovirus association was assigned to approximately 180 TCR beta chains.

On this clone itself: As yet, its antigen is unknown.

Germline assignment: CDR1 LNHNV and CDR2 YYDKDF (reference sequence). With V trimmed by 0 bases and J by 6 bases, 4 bases remained unmatched. This CDR3 is built from 14 residues. PCR used 60 Vbeta primers and 13 Jbeta primers. The repertoire was sequenced with immunoSEQ multiplex PCR; TCRdb's copy has only in-frame clones and lacks some. The sample comprises some 160,000 clones, approximately 80% of which are singletons, and roughly 2% rests with the top ten. The clonotype was recovered from a man aged 50-59 years in good health and CMV-seropositive. This chain joins TRBV15 and TRBJ1-2; 7 nucleotides line up with TRBD1. The sequencing input was PBMCs. The CDR3 region has the DNA TGTGCCACCAGCAGAGACCCAACAGGGGATGGCTACACCTTC. Its translation is CATSRDPTGDGYTF.